Each of the 14 T cell receptor beta chains below was sequenced from the same sample in a study of blood T cell repertoires in COVID-19. TCRdb's copy holds only in-frame clones and misses some; the assay was immunoSEQ multiplex PCR. The table lists under 350,000 clones, about 89% of them singletons. Sequencing used PBMCs or T cells enriched from blood (not recorded which). Receptor source: a woman younger than 30 who had recovered from COVID-19.

The chain joins TRBV25-1 to TRBJ1-1, with 7 bases aligning to TRBD1. Germline V CDR1 and CDR2: MGHDK, SYGVNS. J lost 4 bases, V lost 6 bases, and 5 bases had no gene match. The CDR3 is 13 residues long. CDR3 amino acids: CASRQGEVTEAFF. The CDR3, as DNA: TGTGCCAGCAGGCAGGGGGAGGTCACTGAAGCTTTCTTT.

V and J are TRBV10-1 and TRBJ1-6; 9 positions agree with TRBD1. Germline V CDR1 and CDR2: WNHNN, SYGVQD (reference sequence). The CDR3 has 15 residues. Trimming at V came to 6 bases and at J to 6 bases, leaving 6 bases not matched to a gene. Here the CDR3 reads CASRGQGDPNSPLHF. CDR3 bases: TGCGCCAGCAGGGGACAGGGCGACCCTAATTCACCCCTCCACTTT.

V usage is TRBV14 and J usage is TRBJ2-4; 7 bases line up with TRBD2. The germline gives CDR1 SGHDN, CDR2 FVKESK. The CDR3 is 17 residues long. Trimming took 3 bases from V and 6 from J; bases not matched to a gene: 14. CDR3 nucleotides: TGTGCCAGCAGCCAGGTTCCCGGCGGGAGAGGAGGAAACATTCAGTACTTC. This gives the protein CASSQVPGGRGGNIQYF.

The genes are TRBV5-1 and TRBJ1-2; D gene ambiguous. Trimming removed 0 bases from V and 4 bases from J, with 7 bases in between. Looked up from germline, CDR1 is SGHRS and CDR2 is YFSETQ. The CDR3 covers 13 residues. CDR3 amino acids: CASSLERIYGYTF. For the CDR3, the DNA is TGCGCCAGCAGCTTGGAGAGGATCTATGGCTACACCTTC.

V usage is TRBV6-6 and J usage is TRBJ2-3; 13 positions match TRBD2. The germline V gene has CDR1 MNHNY and CDR2 SVGAGI (reference sequence). This CDR3 spans 16 amino acids. Trimming at V came to 4 bases and at J to 3 bases, leaving 4 bases not matched to a gene. CDR3 sequence (DNA): TGTGCCAGCAGTTTTGGACTAGCGGGGGATACAGATACGCAGTATTTT. It yields the protein CASSFGLAGDTDTQYF.

The chain uses TRBV6-5 and TRBJ1-1; 7 bases align to TRBD1. This CDR3 contains 13 residues. Germline V lookup: CDR1 MNHEY, CDR2 SVGAGI. Trimming took 7 bases from V and 5 from J; bases not matched to a gene: 7. Written as DNA, the CDR3 is TGTGCCAGCACCCGTACAGGGGAGACTGAAGCTTTCTTT. This encodes CASTRTGETEAFF.

The V call is TRBV29-1, the J call TRBJ2-5; 11 bases agree with TRBD2. Trimming at V came to 7 bases and at J to 5 bases, leaving 6 bases not matched to a gene. The CDR3 spans 13 residues. CDR1 is SQVTM and CDR2 is ANQGSEA in the germline V gene. CDR3 DNA: TGCAGCGCCGGGACTAGCGGTAGGGAGACCCAGTACTTC. Translation gives CSAGTSGRETQYF. Looking up the rest from reference TRBV29-1 and TRBJ2-5 gives the full variable domain: SAVISQKPSRDICQRGTSLTIQCQVDSQVTMMFWYRQQPGQSLTLIATANQGSEATYESGFVIDKFPISRPNLTFSTLTVSNMSPEDSSIYLCSAGTSGRETQYFGPGTRLLVL.

This clone was counted only a few times. CDR3 sequence: CASSERGPYEQFF. Written as DNA, the CDR3 is TGTGCCAGCAGTGAAAGGGGGCCCTATGAGCAGTTCTTC. V gene TRBV6-1 combines with J gene TRBJ2-1; 7 nucleotides align to TRBD1. This CDR3 is 13 amino acids long. J lost 8 bases, V lost 2 bases, and 3 bases had no gene match. Germline V gene data show CDR1 as MNHNS and CDR2 as SASEGT.

The chain employs TRBV30 and TRBJ2-5; TRBD2 agrees at 10 bases. V lost 0 bases to trimming and J lost 3 bases; unmatched junction nucleotides: 7. CDR3 length equals 16 residues. The germline CDR1 and CDR2 sequences are GTSNPN and SVGIG (reference sequence). In nucleotides, the CDR3 is TGTGCCTGGAGTGTACCAACAACTAGCGGGGAAGAGACCCAGTACTTC. This encodes CAWSVPTTSGEETQYF.

The chain recombines TRBV27 with TRBJ1-5; the D gene is possibly TRBD1 (6 bases). Germline V gene lookup returns CDR1 MNHEY and CDR2 SMNVEV (reference sequence). V lost 5 bases to trimming and J lost 0 bases, with 20 bases between them. The length of the CDR3 is 18 residues. The CDR3 sequence is CASSPYSTGGFSNQPQHF. The CDR3 bases are TGTGCCAGCAGTCCCTACTCGACAGGCGGGTTTAGCAATCAGCCCCAGCATTTT.

The rearrangement uses TRBV7-9 and TRBJ2-3; 10 nucleotides agree with TRBD2. CDR1 SEHNR and CDR2 FQNEAQ come from the germline V gene (reference sequence). The CDR3 extends over 19 amino acids. The J segment lost 1 base and the V segment lost 0 bases, leaving 10 bases of the junction unmatched. Written as DNA, the CDR3 is TGTGCCAGCAGCTTAGCCACCGGAATACTAGCGGGACGCACAGATACGCAGTATTTT. Protein: CASSLATGILAGRTDTQYF.

V is TRBV14 and J is TRBJ1-4, with D tentatively TRBD1 (5 bases). The V gene's germline CDR1 is SGHDN and CDR2 FVKESK. Trimming removed 1 base from V and 8 bases from J, with 11 bases in between. The CDR3 covers 14 residues. The CDR3: CASSQVQGAEKLFF. In DNA form, the CDR3 reads TGTGCCAGCAGCCAAGTTCAGGGCGCAGAAAAACTGTTTTTT.

This chain uses TRBV18 with TRBJ1-2; D gene uncertain. Germline V gene lookup returns CDR1 KGHSH and CDR2 LQKENI. The CDR3 runs to 12 residues. V was pared by 6 bases and J by 4 bases, with 9 bases between. CDR3 sequence reads: CASSQAGYGYTF. The CDR3 region has the DNA TGTGCCAGCTCTCAGGCGGGCTATGGCTACACCTTC.

V usage is TRBV5-4 and J usage is TRBJ2-6, with 16 bases lining up with TRBD2. Per germline, CDR1 SGHNT and CDR2 YYREEE (reference sequence). The CDR3 has 19 residues. The ends lost 2 bases at V and 4 bases at J; junction bases unmatched: 6. The CDR3 sequence is CASSFQGLAGGSGANVLTF. Here the CDR3 DNA reads TGTGCCAGCAGCTTTCAGGGACTAGCGGGAGGGTCAGGGGCCAACGTCCTGACTTTC.